A single sample gave rise to the 8 T cell receptor beta chains below, sequenced in a study of T cell responses to AZD1222 COVID-19 vaccine. Libraries were prepared by immunoSEQ multiplex PCR; TCRdb keeps only in-frame clonotypes and omits some of them. This sample yields tens of thousands of clones, of which approximately 90% are seen a single time; roughly 5.9% belongs to the top ten. Material: peripheral blood, obtained 28 days after the second AZD1222 dose. The receptors were sampled from an adult who received the AZD1222 COVID-19 vaccine.

This sequence joins TRBV28 and TRBJ1-3; 8 bases line up with TRBD1. The V segment lost 6 bases and the J segment 2 bases; nucleotides outside the gene matches: 6. The V gene's germline CDR1 is MDHEN and CDR2 SYDVKM. The CDR3 is 15 amino acids. DNA for the CDR3: TGTGCCAGCAGCGAAACAGGGGGACCTGGAAACACCATATATTTT. It yields the protein CASSETGGPGNTIYF.

The chain combines TRBV2 with TRBJ1-4; 8 nucleotides line up with TRBD1. The CDR3 is 14 amino acids. Germline V CDR1 and CDR2: SNHLY, FYNNEI. Unmatched junction bases numbered 8, after V lost 8 bases and J lost 6 bases. The CDR3 DNA reads as TGTGCCAGCGGACCCGGACAGGGAGATGAAAAACTGTTTTTT. It encodes CASGPGQGDEKLFF.

This chain joins TRBV3-1 (or the pseudogene TRBV3-2) and TRBJ1-2; 11 positions match TRBD1. This CDR3 contains 14 residues. Per germline, CDR1 LGHDT and CDR2 YNNKEL (reference sequence). The J segment lost 8 bases and the V segment lost 4 bases, leaving 6 bases of the junction unmatched. CDR3 amino acids: CASSRGQGAAGYTF. The CDR3 coding sequence is TGTGCCAGCAGCCGTGGACAGGGGGCGGCGGGCTACACCTTC.

The V and J genes are TRBV7-9 and TRBJ1-3; 7 bases are a match to TRBD1. The CDR3 is 14 amino acids. After removal of 6 bases from V and 4 bases from J, the junction contained 6 bases not matched to a gene. CDR1 and CDR2 (germline): SEHNR, FQNEAQ (reference sequence). The CDR3 sequence is CASSPTGVGNTIYF. The CDR3 DNA follows: TGTGCCAGCAGTCCAACAGGGGTAGGAAACACCATATATTTT.

The chain is built from TRBV25-1 and TRBJ1-2; D remains ambiguous. The CDR3 spans 13 residues. Germline CDR1 MGHDK, CDR2 SYGVNS. V lost 1 base to trimming and J lost 8 bases, with 11 bases between them. The CDR3 DNA reads as TGTGCCAGCAGTGAATCCGGGTCCTGGGGCTACACCTTC. This sequence encodes CASSESGSWGYTF.

J is TRBJ2-1 and V is TRBV6-6, with 7 bases fitting TRBD1. Trimming removed 7 bases from V and 8 bases from J; junction bases left unmatched: 11. CDR1 MNHNY and CDR2 SVGAGI come from the germline V gene (reference sequence). The CDR3 has 14 residues. The CDR3 DNA is TGTGCCAGCAAACTGACAGGGAGTGCCGATGAGCAGTTCTTC. Protein product: CASKLTGSADEQFF.

The chain employs TRBV7-2 and TRBJ1-5, with D unresolved. The CDR3 has 14 residues. The V gene lost 2 bases and the J gene lost 0 bases, with 5 bases spanning the gap. The germline gives CDR1 SGHTA, CDR2 FQGNSA. The CDR3 sequence: CASSLRASNQPQHF. In DNA, the CDR3 is TGTGCCAGCAGCTTAAGAGCTAGCAATCAGCCCCAGCATTTT. The full variable domain, its missing parts supplied by reference TRBV7-2 and TRBJ1-5, is GAGVSQSPSNKVTEKGKDVELRCDPISGHTALYWYRQSLGQGLEFLIYFQGNSAPDKSGLPSDRFSAERTGGSVSTLTIQRTQQEDSAVYLCASSLRASNQPQHFGDGTRLSIL.

The chain links TRBV5-4 to TRBJ2-1; D is uncertain. The CDR3 consists of 11 residues. Trimming stripped 3 bases from V and 8 bases from J, with 6 bases between. Germline V gives CDR1 SGHNT, CDR2 YYREEE (reference sequence). DNA of the CDR3: TGTGCCAGCAGCTCCCAATATGAGCAGTTCTTC. It codes for CASSSQYEQFF.